This T cell receptor beta chain emerged from a study of technical replicates of blood from a few donors. The J segment lost 5 bases and the V segment lost 7 bases, leaving 9 bases of the junction unmatched. The CDR3 has 14 amino acids. The V gene's germline CDR1 is SNHLY and CDR2 FYNNEI. This clone showed up just a few times. TCRdb keeps only in-frame clones here, not all; method: immunoSEQ multiplex PCR. The sample yields around 81,000 clones, nearly 97% seen once. The sequence was obtained from a human donor in good health. The sample taken for sequencing was T cells isolated from PBMCs. The chain combines TRBV2 with TRBJ1-1; 8 bases are shared with TRBD1. The chain's CDR3 is CASTRTGRRTEAFF. CDR3 bases: TGTGCCAGCACCAGGACAGGGAGGCGGACTGAAGCTTTCTTT.